This T cell receptor (beta chain) emerged from a study of blood T cell repertoires in COVID-19 (TCRdb year 2020). At the level of the whole study: Samples from collaborators originated in the United States, Italy and Spain and spanned both the acute and convalescent phases of COVID-19. A freely available public database, intended as a resource for researchers studying the immune response to SARS-CoV-2, is where the repertoires were released. Samples were obtained from the ongoing ImmuneRACE study (first 160 participants) and from about 1,300 subjects provided by 6 global collaborators. The material from the prospective study consisted of cDNA or gDNA derived from T cells, B-cell-depleted T cells, or PBMCs. Where HLA class I and class II types were available, the types were taken from metadata supplied by the sample provider, not from assay-based typing. The dataset comprised deeply sampled blood TCRbeta repertoires from subjects exposed to, actively infected with, or recovered from COVID-19. Sample metadata almost always included a de-identified subject ID, COVID-19 status, age in years and sex.

General study outcomes and caveats: The amount of clinical and demographic metadata varied by source and participant and was provided uncurated.

A second Seattle source provided samples from volunteer blood donors who had recovered from COVID-19. Each collaborating institution followed its own protocols to collect whole blood in K2EDTA tubes. For TCRbeta analysis, collaborators shipped samples as frozen whole blood, isolated PBMCs, or DNA extracted from either of those sample types. The immunoSEQ Assay, a bias-controlled multiplex PCR, was used to amplify TCRbeta CDR3 regions from genomic DNA. The published analysis was carried out like this. The number of nucleated cells in each sample was estimated by amplification of reference gene primers within the assay. To quantify the absolute abundance of each unique TCRbeta CDR3 rearrangement, sequence reads were collapsed and filtered. For each sample, productive Simpson clonality was calculated as the square root of Simpson's diversity index across productive rearrangements. TCRdb obtained this table from immuneACCESS and retained in-frame rearrangements with V and J assigned. These tables miss some clones; where compared with another copy, unresolved V genes account for less than half of the shortfall, and the remainder is unexplained. That table supplies the V and J calls and clone size; D and trimming were determined from the DNA. This sample comprises fewer than 300,000 clones, about nine tenths of them detected only once. The biggest ten clones account for about 9.8% of the sample.

As concerns this clone: This receptor's antigen is unknown. No quality values exist for individual bases; no much larger clone is one base distant.

The sequencing input was peripheral blood. The TCR was taken from a man between 40 and 49 years old who had recovered from COVID-19.

The CDR3 reads CATSRDRVAVHEQFF. The nucleotide sequence reads TGTGCCACCAGCAGGGACAGGGTTGCGGTCCATGAGCAGTTCTTC. The chain is encoded by TRBV15 joined to TRBJ2-1; a stretch of 8 junction bases matches TRBD1. V and J are trimmed by 3 bases and 8 bases, and the gene matches miss 9 bases of the junction. Including cysteine and phenylalanine, the CDR3 has 15 amino acids. The retained sequence is limited to the CDR3, 45 bases, with the frame set at the first base. The germline V gene (reference sequence) gives CDR1 as LNHNV and CDR2 as YYDKDF.